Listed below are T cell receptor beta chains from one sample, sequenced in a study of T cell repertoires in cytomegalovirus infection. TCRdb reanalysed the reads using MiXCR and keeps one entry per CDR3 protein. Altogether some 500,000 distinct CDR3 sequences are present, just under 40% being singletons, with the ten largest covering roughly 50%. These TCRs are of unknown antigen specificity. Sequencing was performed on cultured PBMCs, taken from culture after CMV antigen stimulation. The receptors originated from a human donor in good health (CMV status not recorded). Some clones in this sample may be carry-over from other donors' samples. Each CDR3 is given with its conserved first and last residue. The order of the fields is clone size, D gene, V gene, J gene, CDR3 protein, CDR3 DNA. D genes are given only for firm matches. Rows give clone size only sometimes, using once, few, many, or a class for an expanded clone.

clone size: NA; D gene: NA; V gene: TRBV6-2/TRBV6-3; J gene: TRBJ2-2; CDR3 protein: CASSYSIWKGFTGELFF; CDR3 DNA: TGTGCCAGCAGTTACTCGATCTGGAAAGGATTCACCGGGGAGCTGTTTTTT
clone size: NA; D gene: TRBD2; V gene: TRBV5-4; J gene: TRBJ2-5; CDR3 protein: CASSPPRLAGTQETQYF; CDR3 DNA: TGTGCCAGCAGCCCCCCTCGACTAGCGGGGACCCAAGAGACCCAGTACTTC
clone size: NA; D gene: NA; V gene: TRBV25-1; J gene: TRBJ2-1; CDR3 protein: CASSEGIYNEQFF; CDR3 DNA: TGTGCCAGCAGTGAAGGTATCTACAATGAGCAGTTCTTC
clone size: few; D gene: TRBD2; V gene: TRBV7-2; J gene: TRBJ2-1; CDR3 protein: CATLGLAGANNEQFF; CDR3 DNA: TGTGCCACCCTCGGATTAGCGGGAGCGAACAATGAGCAGTTCTTC
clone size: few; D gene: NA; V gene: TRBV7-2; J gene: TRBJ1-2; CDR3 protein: CASSIGPGSGVNGYTF; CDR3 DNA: TGTGCCAGCAGCATAGGGCCGGGTAGTGGGGTAAATGGCTACACCTTC
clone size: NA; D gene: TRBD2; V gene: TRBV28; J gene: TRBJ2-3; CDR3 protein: CASSSGGWGSGTDTQYF; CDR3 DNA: TGTGCCAGCAGTTCCGGGGGGTGGGGGTCGGGCACAGATACGCAGTATTTT
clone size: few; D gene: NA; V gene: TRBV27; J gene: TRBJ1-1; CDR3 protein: CASSPQGDWRNTEAFF; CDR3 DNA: TGTGCCAGCAGTCCCCAGGGAGACTGGAGGAACACTGAAGCTTTCTTT
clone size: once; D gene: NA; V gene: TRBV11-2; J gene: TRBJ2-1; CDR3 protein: CASSLTTGNAEQFF; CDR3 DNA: TGTGCCAGCAGCTTAACTACAGGTAACGCTGAGCAGTTCTTC
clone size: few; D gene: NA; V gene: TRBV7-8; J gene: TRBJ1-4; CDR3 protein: CASSLVMGLGPNEKLFF; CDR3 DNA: TGTGCCAGCAGCTTAGTGATGGGTCTGGGACCGAACGAAAAACTGTTTTTT
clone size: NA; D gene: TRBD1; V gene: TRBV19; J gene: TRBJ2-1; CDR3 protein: CATRLGQGARNEQFF; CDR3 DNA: TGTGCCACGAGGTTGGGACAGGGGGCGCGGAATGAGCAGTTCTTC
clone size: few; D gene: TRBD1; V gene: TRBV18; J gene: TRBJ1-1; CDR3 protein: CASSPRVLWGTGDRMNTEAFF; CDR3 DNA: TGTGCCAGCTCACCAAGGGTGTTGTGGGGAACAGGGGATAGGATGAACACTGAAGCTTTCTTT
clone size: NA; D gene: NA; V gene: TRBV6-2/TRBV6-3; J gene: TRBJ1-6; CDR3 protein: CASSYVDSLSLRSPLHF; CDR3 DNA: TGTGCCAGCAGTTACGTGGACAGCCTGTCGTTGCGGTCACCCCTCCACTTT
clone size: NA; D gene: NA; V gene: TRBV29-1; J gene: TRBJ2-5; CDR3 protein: CSVGFGETQYF; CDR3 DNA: TGCAGCGTTGGTTTCGGGGAGACCCAGTACTTC
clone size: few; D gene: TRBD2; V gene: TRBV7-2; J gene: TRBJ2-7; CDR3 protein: CASSPGGGSIEQYF; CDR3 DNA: TGTGCCAGCAGCCCGGGAGGGGGGTCTATCGAGCAGTACTTC
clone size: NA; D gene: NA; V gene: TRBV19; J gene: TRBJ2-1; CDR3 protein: CATAGGRGWVNEQFF; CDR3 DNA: TGTGCCACCGCCGGGGGGCGAGGATGGGTCAATGAGCAGTTCTTC
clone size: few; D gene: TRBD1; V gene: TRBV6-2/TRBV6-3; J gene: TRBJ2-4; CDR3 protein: CASSHRTGDLAKNIQYF; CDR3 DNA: TGTGCCAGCAGTCACCGGACAGGAGATCTAGCCAAAAACATTCAGTACTTC
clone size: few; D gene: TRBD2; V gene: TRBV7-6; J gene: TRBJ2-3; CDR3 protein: CASSLGTSGDTDTQYF; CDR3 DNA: TGTGCCAGCAGCTTAGGTACTAGCGGGGACACAGATACGCAGTATTTT
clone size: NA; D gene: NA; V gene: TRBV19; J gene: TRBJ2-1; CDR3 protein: CASVRLAEVHNEQFF; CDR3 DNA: TGTGCCAGTGTTCGGTTAGCGGAGGTTCACAATGAGCAGTTCTTC
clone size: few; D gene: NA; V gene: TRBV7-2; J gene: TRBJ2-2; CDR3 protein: CASSYGPGPGELFF; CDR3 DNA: TGTGCCAGCAGCTACGGACCAGGGCCCGGGGAGCTGTTTTTT
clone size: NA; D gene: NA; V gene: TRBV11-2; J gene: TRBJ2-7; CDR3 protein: CASSPYGSLAYEQYF; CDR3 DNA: TGTGCCAGCAGCCCCTACGGGAGTCTAGCCTACGAGCAGTACTTC
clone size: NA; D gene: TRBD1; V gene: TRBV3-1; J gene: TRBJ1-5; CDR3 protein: CASSRTGQGALVGNQPQHF; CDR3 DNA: TGTGCCAGCAGCCGAACGGGACAGGGGGCTCTCGTGGGCAATCAGCCCCAGCATTTT
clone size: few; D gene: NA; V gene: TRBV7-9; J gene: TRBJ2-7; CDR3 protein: CASSPRVPVGYEQYF; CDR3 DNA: TGTGCCAGCAGCCCCCGGGTCCCGGTAGGATACGAGCAGTACTTC
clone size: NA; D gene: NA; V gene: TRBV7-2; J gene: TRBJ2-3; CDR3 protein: CASSGGWRTDTQYF; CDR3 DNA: TGTGCCAGCAGCGGGGGTTGGCGCACAGATACGCAGTATTTT